This T cell receptor beta chain was recovered during a study of control samples from healthy donors and cancer patients (TCRdb year 2020). Library preparation used the immunoSEQ multiplex PCR assay. TCRdb limited this immuneACCESS table to in-frame rearrangements with V and J called. A share of clones is missing; checked studies link under half to unresolved V genes, and the rest is unexplained. The sample records over 50,000 clones, approximately 86% of which are singletons. The ten largest clones represent 3% to 4% of the sample. Per the germline V gene, SGHRS is the CDR1 and YFSETQ is the CDR2. From the cysteine through the phenylalanine, the CDR3 covers 13 amino acids. The read is trimmed to its CDR3 DNA, 39 bases read in frame from base 1. Trimming removed 1 base from V and 4 bases from J, leaving 8 bases between the germline ends. With regard to this clone: Its antigen is currently not known. Per-base qualities were not stored, and no clone one base away is much larger.

Sequencing used blood. The source is a man aged 45-65 years in good health. The receptor chain draws on TRBV5-1 and TRBJ1-2; the D region possibly corresponds to TRBD1 (6 bases align). The CDR3 has the sequence CASSLTGAYGYTF. The bases are TGCGCCAGCAGCTTGACGGGGGCCTATGGCTACACCTTC.